This is a list of T cell receptor beta chains from one sample in a study of shared clonotypes between healthy human individuals. Clones were sequenced by immunoSEQ multiplex PCR, and TCRdb holds only the in-frame ones, with some missing. The sample lists fewer than 2.5 million clones; roughly 93% were seen once. Sequencing was carried out using naive CD4+ T cells from PBMCs. Source of these receptors: a man younger than 30 in good health. Some clones in this sample may be carry-over from other donors' samples. Each CDR3 is given with its conserved first and last residue. The D gene is left open where the match is weak. A clone size is listed for some rows: how often the clone was seen (once, few, many), or a class if it is expanded.

j_call: TRBJ2-3
d_call: .
v_call: TRBV12-5
clone_size: once
cdr3_aa: CASGLARGPQYF
cdr3_nt: TGTGCTAGTGGTTTGGCTAGAGGGCCGCAGTATTTT

j_call: TRBJ2-1
d_call: TRBD2
v_call: TRBV5-1
clone_size: .
cdr3_aa: CASRLVLAGGLNEQFF
cdr3_nt: TGCGCCAGCAGACTGGTACTAGCGGGGGGACTCAATGAGCAGTTCTTC

j_call: TRBJ2-7
d_call: TRBD1
v_call: TRBV6-1
clone_size: .
cdr3_aa: CASISDRTFSYEQYF
cdr3_nt: TGTGCCAGCATCTCGGACAGGACATTCTCCTACGAGCAGTACTTC

j_call: TRBJ1-1
d_call: .
v_call: TRBV29-1
clone_size: .
cdr3_aa: CSVELLDKNTEAFF
cdr3_nt: TGCAGCGTTGAACTCTTGGATAAGAACACTGAAGCTTTCTTT

j_call: TRBJ2-1
d_call: TRBD2
v_call: TRBV7-6
clone_size: .
cdr3_aa: CASSFGTSGIGDEQFF
cdr3_nt: TGTGCCAGCAGCTTCGGGACTAGCGGGATCGGCGATGAGCAGTTCTTC

j_call: TRBJ2-7
d_call: TRBD1
v_call: TRBV5-1
clone_size: .
cdr3_aa: CASSSEAGGSYEQYF
cdr3_nt: TGCGCCAGCAGCTCTGAGGCAGGGGGCTCCTACGAGCAGTACTTC

j_call: TRBJ2-7
d_call: .
v_call: TRBV23-1
clone_size: .
cdr3_aa: CASKREEGGEQYF
cdr3_nt: TGCGCCAGCAAGAGGGAAGAAGGCGGCGAGCAGTACTTC

j_call: TRBJ2-6
d_call: .
v_call: TRBV5-6
clone_size: .
cdr3_aa: CASSLLGNSGANVLTF
cdr3_nt: TGTGCCAGCAGCTTACTGGGGAACTCTGGGGCCAACGTCCTGACTTTC

j_call: TRBJ2-3
d_call: TRBD2
v_call: TRBV30
clone_size: .
cdr3_aa: CAWSEWLAGRTDTQYF
cdr3_nt: TGTGCCTGGAGTGAGTGGCTAGCGGGGCGCACAGATACGCAGTATTTT

j_call: TRBJ1-1
d_call: .
v_call: TRBV15
clone_size: .
cdr3_aa: CATSREALSKGSAFF
cdr3_nt: TGTGCCACCAGCAGAGAGGCCCTCTCAAAGGGTTCCGCTTTCTTT

j_call: TRBJ2-7
d_call: TRBD1
v_call: TRBV4-3
clone_size: .
cdr3_aa: CASSQSTGRAYEQYF
cdr3_nt: TGCGCCAGCAGCCAATCGACAGGGCGGGCCTACGAGCAGTACTTC

j_call: TRBJ2-5
d_call: .
v_call: TRBV25-1
clone_size: .
cdr3_aa: CASSEPPRVGHETQYF
cdr3_nt: TGTGCCAGCAGTGAACCTCCTCGGGTAGGCCACGAGACCCAGTACTTC

j_call: TRBJ1-1
d_call: .
v_call: TRBV11-1
clone_size: .
cdr3_aa: CASSLGNRNTEAFF
cdr3_nt: TGTGCCAGCAGCTTAGGAAACAGGAACACTGAAGCTTTCTTT

j_call: TRBJ2-7
d_call: .
v_call: TRBV4-1
clone_size: .
cdr3_aa: CASSQGGAGVNSYEQYF
cdr3_nt: TGCGCCAGCAGCCAAGGGGGGGCAGGGGTAAACTCCTACGAGCAGTACTTC